Below, one T cell receptor beta chain is given with its context. Its antigen is as yet unknown. Assay: immunoSEQ multiplex PCR; the TCRdb copy retains only in-frame clones and omits some. The data contain around 300,000 clones, around 87% of them singletons. Donors were healthy HIV-negative adults without recent acute infections or vaccinations. This specimen belongs to a study of shared clonotypes between healthy human individuals. Across the study: Researchers assigned three CD4 naive, three CD4 memory, two CD8 naive and one CD8 memory plate to each donor. Findings and caveats of the study: Among non-shared clonotypes, generation probabilities were lower than among those shared by all four donors.

Sequencing was done on a sample of memory CD8+ T cells sorted from blood. Subset: CD45RO+ cells pooled with CCR7-negative TemRA cells. The TCR comes from a man aged 18 to 35 in good health.

The CDR3 loop is CASSLTGPSSYEQYF. The CDR3 DNA reads as TGTGCCAGCTCACTGACAGGGCCCAGCTCCTACGAGCAGTACTTC. V and J are TRBV18 and TRBJ2-7, with 7 nucleotides matching TRBD1. CDR3 size: 15 residues. J gave up 0 bases and V 4 bases, and 6 bases lay outside the gene matches. Germline CDR1 and CDR2: KGHSH and LQKENI.